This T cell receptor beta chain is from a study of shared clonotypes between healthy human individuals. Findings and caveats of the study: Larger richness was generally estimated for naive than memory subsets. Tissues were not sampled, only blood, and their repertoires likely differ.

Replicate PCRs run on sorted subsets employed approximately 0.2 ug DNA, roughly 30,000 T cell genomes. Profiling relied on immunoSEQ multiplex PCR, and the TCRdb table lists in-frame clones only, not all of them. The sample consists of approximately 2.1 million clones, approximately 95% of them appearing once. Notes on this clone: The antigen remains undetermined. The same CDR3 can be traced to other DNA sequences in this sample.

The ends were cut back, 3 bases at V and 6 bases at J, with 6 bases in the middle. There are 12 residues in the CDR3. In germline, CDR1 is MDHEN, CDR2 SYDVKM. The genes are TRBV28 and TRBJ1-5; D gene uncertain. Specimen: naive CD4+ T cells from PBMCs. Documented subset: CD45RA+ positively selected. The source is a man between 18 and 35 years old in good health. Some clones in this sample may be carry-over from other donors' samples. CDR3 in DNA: TGTGCCAGCAGTTTGGTAGGTCAGCCCCAGCATTTT. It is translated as CASSLVGQPQHF.